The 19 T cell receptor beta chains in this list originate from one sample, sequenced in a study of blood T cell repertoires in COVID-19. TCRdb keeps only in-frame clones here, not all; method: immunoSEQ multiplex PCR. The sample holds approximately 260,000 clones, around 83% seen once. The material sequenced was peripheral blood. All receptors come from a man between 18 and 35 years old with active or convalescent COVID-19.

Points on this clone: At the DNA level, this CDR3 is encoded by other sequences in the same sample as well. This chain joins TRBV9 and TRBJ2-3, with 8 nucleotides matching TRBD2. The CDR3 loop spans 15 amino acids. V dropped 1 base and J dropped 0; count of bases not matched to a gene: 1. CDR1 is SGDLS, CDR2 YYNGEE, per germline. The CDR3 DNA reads TGTGCCAGCAGCGTATCTAGCGGGAGCACAGATACGCAGTATTTT. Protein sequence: CASSVSSGSTDTQYF. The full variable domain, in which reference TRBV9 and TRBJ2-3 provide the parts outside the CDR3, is DSGVTQTPKHLITATGQRVTLRCSPRSGDLSVYWYQQSLDQGLQFLIQYYNGEERAKGNILERFSAQQFPDLHSELNLSSLELGDSALYFCASSVSSGSTDTQYFGPGTRLTVL.

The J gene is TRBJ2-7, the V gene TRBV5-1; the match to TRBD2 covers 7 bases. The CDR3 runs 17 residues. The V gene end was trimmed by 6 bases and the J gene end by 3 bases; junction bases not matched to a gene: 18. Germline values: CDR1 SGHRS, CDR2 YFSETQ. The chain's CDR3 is CASKPDLSTGGLYEQYF. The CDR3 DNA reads TGCGCCAGCAAACCCGATCTATCTACGGGGGGTCTCTACGAGCAGTACTTC. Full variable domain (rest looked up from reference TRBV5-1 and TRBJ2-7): KAGVTQTPRYLIKTRGQQVTLSCSPISGHRSVSWYQQTPGQGLQFLFEYFSETQRNKGNFPGRFSGRQFSNSRSEMNVSTLELGDSALYLCASKPDLSTGGLYEQYFGPGTRLTVT.

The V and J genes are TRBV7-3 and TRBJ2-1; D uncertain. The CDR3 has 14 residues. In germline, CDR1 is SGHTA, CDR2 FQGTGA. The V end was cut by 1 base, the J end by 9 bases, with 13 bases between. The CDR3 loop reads CASSLRALNGEQFF. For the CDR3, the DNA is TGTGCCAGCAGCTTAAGAGCCCTAAACGGTGAGCAGTTCTTC.

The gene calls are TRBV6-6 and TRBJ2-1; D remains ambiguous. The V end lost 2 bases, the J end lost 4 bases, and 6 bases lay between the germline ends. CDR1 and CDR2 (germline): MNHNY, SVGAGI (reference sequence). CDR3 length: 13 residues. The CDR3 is CASSYHSYNEQFF. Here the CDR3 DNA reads TGTGCCAGCAGTTACCATAGTTACAATGAGCAGTTCTTC.

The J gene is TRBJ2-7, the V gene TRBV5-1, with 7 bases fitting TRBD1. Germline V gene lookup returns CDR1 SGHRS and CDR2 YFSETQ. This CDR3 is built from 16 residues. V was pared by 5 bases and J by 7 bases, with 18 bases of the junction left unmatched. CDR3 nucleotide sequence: TGCGCCAGCAGTCTCGAGGAGGTCGGCAGGGGGAGTGAGCAGTACTTC. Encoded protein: CASSLEEVGRGSEQYF.

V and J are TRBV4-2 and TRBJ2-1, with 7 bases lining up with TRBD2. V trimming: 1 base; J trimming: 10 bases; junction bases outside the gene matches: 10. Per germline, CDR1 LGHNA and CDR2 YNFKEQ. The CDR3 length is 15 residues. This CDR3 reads CASSQAAGGGGEQFF. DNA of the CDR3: TGTGCCAGCAGCCAAGCCGCTGGGGGGGGTGGGGAGCAGTTCTTC.

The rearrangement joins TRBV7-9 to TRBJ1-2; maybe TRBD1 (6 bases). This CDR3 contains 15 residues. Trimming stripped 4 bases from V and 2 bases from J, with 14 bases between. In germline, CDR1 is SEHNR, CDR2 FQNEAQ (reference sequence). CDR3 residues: CASSSDLDRNYGYTF. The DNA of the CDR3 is TGTGCCAGCAGCTCCGACCTCGACAGGAACTATGGCTACACCTTC.

This CDR3 is CASRGGQGRYGYTF. DNA for the CDR3: TGTGCCAGCAGAGGAGGACAGGGACGCTATGGCTACACCTTC. This chain uses TRBV27 with TRBJ1-2; TRBD1 agrees at 8 bases. This CDR3 region has 14 residues. V trimming: 6 bases; J trimming: 4 bases; junction bases outside the gene matches: 7. Germline loops: CDR1 MNHEY, CDR2 SMNVEV (reference sequence).

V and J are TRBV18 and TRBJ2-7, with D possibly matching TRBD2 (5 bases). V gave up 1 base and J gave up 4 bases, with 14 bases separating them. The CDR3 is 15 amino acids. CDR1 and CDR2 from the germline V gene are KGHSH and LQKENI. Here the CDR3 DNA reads TGTGCCAGCTCACCACAGTCCGGGATGGGGTACGAGCAGTACTTC. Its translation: CASSPQSGMGYEQYF.

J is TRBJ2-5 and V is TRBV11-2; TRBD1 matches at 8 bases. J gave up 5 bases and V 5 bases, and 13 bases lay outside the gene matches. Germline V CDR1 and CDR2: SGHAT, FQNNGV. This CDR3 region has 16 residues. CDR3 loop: CASSPRDGQGLETQYF. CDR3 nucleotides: TGTGCCAGCAGCCCCAGAGATGGACAGGGACTGGAGACCCAGTACTTC. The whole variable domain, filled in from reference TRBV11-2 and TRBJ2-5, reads EAGVAQSPRYKIIEKRQSVAFWCNPISGHATLYWYQQILGQGPKLLIQFQNNGVVDDSQLPKDRFSAERLKGVDSTLKIQPAKLEDSAVYLCASSPRDGQGLETQYFGPGTRLLVL.

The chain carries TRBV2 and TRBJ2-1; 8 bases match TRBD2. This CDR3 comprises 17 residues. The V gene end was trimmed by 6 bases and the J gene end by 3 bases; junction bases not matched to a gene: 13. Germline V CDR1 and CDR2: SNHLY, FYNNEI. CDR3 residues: CASRVSREGPDYNEQFF. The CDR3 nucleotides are TGTGCCAGCAGAGTTTCCCGGGAGGGGCCCGACTACAATGAGCAGTTCTTC.

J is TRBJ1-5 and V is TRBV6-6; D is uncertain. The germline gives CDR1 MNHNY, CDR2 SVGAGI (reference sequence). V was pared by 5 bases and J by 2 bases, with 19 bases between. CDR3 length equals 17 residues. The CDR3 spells CASSPPSDGRGNQPQHF. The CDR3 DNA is TGTGCCAGCAGTCCCCCCAGTGATGGGCGGGGCAATCAGCCCCAGCATTTT.

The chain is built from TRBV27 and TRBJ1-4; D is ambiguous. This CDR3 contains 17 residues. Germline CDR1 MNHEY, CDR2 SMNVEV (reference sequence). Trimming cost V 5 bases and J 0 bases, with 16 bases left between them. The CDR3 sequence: CASSPSQTAATNEKLFF. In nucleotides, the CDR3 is TGTGCCAGCAGTCCCTCCCAGACTGCTGCAACTAATGAAAAACTGTTTTTT.

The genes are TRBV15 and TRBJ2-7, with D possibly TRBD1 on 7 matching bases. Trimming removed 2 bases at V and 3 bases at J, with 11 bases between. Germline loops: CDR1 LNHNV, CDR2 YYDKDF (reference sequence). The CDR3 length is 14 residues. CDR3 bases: TGTGCCACCAGCAGACAGGGGGGATTCTACGAGCAGTACTTC. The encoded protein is CATSRQGGFYEQYF.

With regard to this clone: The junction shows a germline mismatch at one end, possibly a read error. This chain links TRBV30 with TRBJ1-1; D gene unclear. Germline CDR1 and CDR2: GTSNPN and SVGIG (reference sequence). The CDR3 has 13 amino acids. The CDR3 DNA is TGCGCACAAAAGGAGACGGCGAACACTGAAGCTTTCTTT. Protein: CAQKETANTEAFF.

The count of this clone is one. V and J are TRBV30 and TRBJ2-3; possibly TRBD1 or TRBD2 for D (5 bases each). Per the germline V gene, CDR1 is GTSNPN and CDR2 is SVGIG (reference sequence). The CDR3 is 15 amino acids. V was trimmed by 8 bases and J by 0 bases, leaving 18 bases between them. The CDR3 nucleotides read TGTGCCGGGGACGCGTCGTCTCCGAGCACAGATACGCAGTATTTT. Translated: CAGDASSPSTDTQYF.

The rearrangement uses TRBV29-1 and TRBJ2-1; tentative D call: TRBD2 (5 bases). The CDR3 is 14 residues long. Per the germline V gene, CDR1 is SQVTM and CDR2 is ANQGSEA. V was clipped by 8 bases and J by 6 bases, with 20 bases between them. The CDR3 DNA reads TGCAGCCTCCGGAGGCTCGAAGTGCGCAATGAGCAGTTCTTC. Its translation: CSLRRLEVRNEQFF.

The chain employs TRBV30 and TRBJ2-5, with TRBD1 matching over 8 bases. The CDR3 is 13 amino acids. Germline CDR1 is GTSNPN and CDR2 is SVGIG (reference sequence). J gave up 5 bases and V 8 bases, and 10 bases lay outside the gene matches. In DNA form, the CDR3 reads TGTGCCCAACTACAGGGGGAAGGCGAGACCCAGTACTTC. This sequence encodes CAQLQGEGETQYF.

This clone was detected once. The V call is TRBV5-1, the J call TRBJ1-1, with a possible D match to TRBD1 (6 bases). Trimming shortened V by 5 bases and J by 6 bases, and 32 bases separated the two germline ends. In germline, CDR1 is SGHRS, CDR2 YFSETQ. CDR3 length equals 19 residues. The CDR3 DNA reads TGCGCCAGCAGTCGAAGCTTAGGTGAGGGGTCGGGGGGCTTGGCTGAAGCTTTCTTT. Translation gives CASSRSLGEGSGGLAEAFF.